A single sample is the source of the 20 T cell receptor beta chains below, sequenced in a study of blood T cell repertoires in COVID-19. The assay was immunoSEQ multiplex PCR, and TCRdb's table has in-frame clones only and misses some. The table includes 100,000 to 150,000 clones, approximately 77% detected once. Sequenced input: peripheral blood. The receptor source for this set is a human donor in a cohort sampled during active COVID-19.

The CDR3 nucleotides are TGTGCCAGCAGGATGGGAGTCTACGAGCAGTACTTC. Its protein product is CASRMGVYEQYF. This chain joins TRBV2 and TRBJ2-7; D might be TRBD2 (5 bases). The CDR3 consists of 12 residues. V was trimmed by 6 bases and J by 3 bases, leaving 9 bases between them. Germline loops: CDR1 SNHLY, CDR2 FYNNEI.

The V and J genes are TRBV5-1 and TRBJ2-7; TRBD2 matches at 9 bases. Trimming at V came to 4 bases and at J to 6 bases, leaving 5 bases not matched to a gene. This CDR3 region has 13 residues. Germline V gives CDR1 SGHRS, CDR2 YFSETQ. The CDR3 region is CASSLGLASEQYF. The CDR3 DNA reads as TGCGCCAGCAGCCTGGGACTAGCCTCCGAGCAGTACTTC.

J is TRBJ2-7 and V is TRBV2, with D perhaps TRBD1 (6 bases). V dropped 7 bases and J dropped 5 bases, with 12 bases sitting between them. Germline CDR1 reads SNHLY; CDR2 reads FYNNEI. The CDR3 runs to 12 residues. The CDR3 region is CASTGRGDEQYF. CDR3 coding DNA: TGTGCCAGCACTGGCAGGGGAGACGAGCAGTACTTC.

The chain carries TRBV7-6 and TRBJ1-1, with no clear D. The CDR3 loop spans 13 amino acids. The V and J ends lost 5 bases and 3 bases respectively, with 10 bases between them. Germline V CDR1 and CDR2: SGHVS, FNYEAQ. The CDR3 DNA reads as TGTGCCAGCAGCCCTCGAGGAGACACTGAAGCTTTCTTT. Protein sequence: CASSPRGDTEAFF.

This clone appeared a few times. V and J are TRBV2 and TRBJ1-2, with D perhaps matching TRBD1 (6 bases). Trimming cost V 0 bases and J 2 bases, with 10 bases left between them. Germline-derived CDR1 and CDR2 are SNHLY and FYNNEI. This CDR3 has 15 residues. The CDR3 loop is CASSEAQGSNYGYTF. In DNA form, the CDR3 reads TGTGCCAGCAGTGAAGCCCAGGGGAGCAACTATGGCTACACCTTC.

This chain joins TRBV29-1 and TRBJ2-7; 8 positions match TRBD2. CDR3 length: 12 amino acids. Germline-derived CDR1 and CDR2 are SQVTM and ANQGSEA. The V segment lost 5 bases and the J segment 4 bases; nucleotides outside the gene matches: 4. CDR3 region: CSVHGGGYEQYF. The CDR3 nucleotides are TGCAGCGTTCATGGCGGGGGGTACGAGCAGTACTTC.

The chain combines TRBV5-1 with TRBJ1-4; D remains ambiguous. Trimming left V 0 bases short and J 8 bases short, with 14 bases between. Looked up from germline, CDR1 is SGHRS and CDR2 is YFSETQ. The CDR3 runs to 15 residues. DNA of the CDR3: TGCGCCAGCAGCTTGGCCGGAGGGAGGATAGAAAAACTGTTTTTT. Its translation is CASSLAGGRIEKLFF.

The V call is TRBV4-1, the J call TRBJ2-7; TRBD2 matches at 9 bases. V trimming: 2 bases; J trimming: 5 bases; junction bases outside the gene matches: 7. The germline CDR1 and CDR2 sequences are MGHRA and YSYEKL. CDR3 size: 15 residues. This chain's CDR3 is CASSQTPGLADEQYF. CDR3 in DNA: TGCGCCAGCAGCCAAACCCCGGGACTAGCCGACGAGCAGTACTTC.

This clone was seen a few times. The chain recombines TRBV5-4 with TRBJ2-7; 8 nucleotides agree with TRBD1. CDR1 is SGHNT, CDR2 YYREEE, per germline (reference sequence). There are 15 residues in the CDR3. The V and J ends lost 4 bases and 0 bases, in that order; junction bases with no gene match: 6. The CDR3 region is CASSVGQGSSYEQYF. In DNA form, the CDR3 reads TGTGCCAGCAGCGTCGGACAGGGAAGCTCCTACGAGCAGTACTTC.

This chain uses TRBV2 with TRBJ2-7; 9 bases are a match to TRBD1. The germline gives CDR1 SNHLY, CDR2 FYNNEI. V lost 6 bases, J lost 1 base, and 1 base stayed unmatched. This CDR3 contains 13 residues. The CDR3, as DNA: TGTGCCAGCAGGGGACAGGGATCCTACGAGCAGTACTTC. Translated: CASRGQGSYEQYF.

The chain couples TRBV18 to TRBJ2-5; a weak D match, TRBD1 (6 bases). Germline assignment: CDR1 KGHSH and CDR2 LQKENI. V was trimmed by 4 bases and J by 2 bases, leaving 11 bases between them. The CDR3 sequence is 14 residues long. Here the CDR3 reads CASSHPDRQETQYF. Written as DNA, the CDR3 is TGTGCCAGCTCACACCCGGACAGACAAGAGACCCAGTACTTC.

The chain employs TRBV3-1 (or the pseudogene TRBV3-2) and TRBJ2-5; 10 bases match TRBD2. This CDR3 contains 17 residues. The J segment lost 5 bases and the V segment lost 4 bases, leaving 13 bases of the junction unmatched. CDR1 is LGHDT and CDR2 is YNNKEL in the germline V gene (reference sequence). The CDR3 DNA is TGTGCCAGCAGCCTCGGACTAGCGGTCCCACCCACGGAGACCCAGTACTTC. It specifies CASSLGLAVPPTETQYF.

A word on this clone: One junction end disagrees with the germline gene, perhaps due to a read error. The V and J genes are TRBV6-5 and TRBJ1-4, with D hard to call. Germline-derived CDR1 and CDR2 are MNHEY and SVGAGI. The CDR3 has 15 amino acids. As DNA, the CDR3 is TGTGCCAGCAATTACCTACGGCAAGGAGATGAAAAACTGTTTTTT. Translating it yields CASNYLRQGDEKLFF.

This chain uses TRBV29-1 with TRBJ1-4, with D possibly being TRBD1 (6 bases). The V gene's germline CDR1 is SQVTM and CDR2 ANQGSEA. This CDR3 is built from 14 residues. With 0 bases removed from V and 6 bases from J, the gap between germline ends came to 11 bases. CDR3 sequence (DNA): TGCAGCGTTGAAGATTCAGGGGTCCATGAAAAACTGTTTTTT. Encoded protein: CSVEDSGVHEKLFF.

The V gene is TRBV29-1, the J gene TRBJ1-1; D unclear. Trimming left V 7 bases short and J 0 bases short, with 15 bases between. Germline V gene data show CDR1 as SQVTM and CDR2 as ANQGSEA. The CDR3 loop spans 14 amino acids. The CDR3 DNA reads as TGCAGCGGTCGACTTGGGTTCATGAACACTGAAGCTTTCTTT. Amino acid sequence: CSGRLGFMNTEAFF.

The rearrangement links TRBV25-1 to TRBJ1-4; possible D gene TRBD1, 6 bases. The CDR3 spans 14 residues. The V gene lost 2 bases and the J gene lost 2 bases, with 6 bases spanning the gap. Looked up from germline, CDR1 is MGHDK and CDR2 is SYGVNS. CDR3 sequence (DNA): TGTGCCAGCAGTGAACAGGGGACTAATGAAAAACTGTTTTTT. Protein sequence: CASSEQGTNEKLFF.

This clone was counted only a few times. This chain connects TRBV7-2 to TRBJ2-7, with 7 bases aligning to TRBD1. Germline values: CDR1 SGHTA, CDR2 FQGNSA. The CDR3 contains 17 residues. V lost 5 bases and J lost 3; bases outside the gene matches: 16. CDR3 coding DNA: TGTGCCAGCAGCACACGACAGGGAATGGTTTCTTTCTACGAGCAGTACTTC. It is translated as CASSTRQGMVSFYEQYF.

V usage is TRBV9 and J usage is TRBJ2-7; perhaps TRBD2 as D (6 bases). Germline loops: CDR1 SGDLS, CDR2 YYNGEE. This CDR3 has 15 residues. V was pared by 4 bases and J by 5 bases, with 19 bases between. CDR3 amino acids: CASSFGPDGSHEQYF. The CDR3 region has the DNA TGTGCCAGCAGCTTCGGCCCGGACGGGAGCCACGAGCAGTACTTC.

This clone showed up just a few times. The chain is built from TRBV24-1 and TRBJ2-1; D remains unclear. Trimming cost V 4 bases and J 10 bases, with 13 bases left between them. Germline CDR1 and CDR2: KGHDR and SFDVKD. This CDR3 is 13 amino acids long. CDR3 amino acids: CATSDLVFGEQFF. The CDR3 bases are TGTGCCACCAGTGACCTAGTGTTTGGGGAGCAGTTCTTC.

This chain joins TRBV28 and TRBJ2-7, with 7 nucleotides matching TRBD1. The length of the CDR3 is 13 residues. Germline CDR1 is MDHEN and CDR2 is SYDVKM. Trimming removed 6 bases from V and 3 bases from J; junction bases left unmatched: 5. CDR3 nucleotides: TGTGCCAGCAGCCCGACAGGGAGCTACGAGCAGTACTTC. Protein product: CASSPTGSYEQYF. Using reference TRBV28 and TRBJ2-7 for the parts outside the CDR3, the full variable domain is DVKVTQSSRYLVKRTGEKVFLECVQDMDHENMFWYRQDPGLGLRLIYFSYDVKMKEKGDIPEGYSVSREKKERFSLILESASTNQTSMYLCASSPTGSYEQYFGPGTRLTVT.